The text below deals with one T cell receptor beta chain. Its antigen is unknown. This sample was taken from a study of OX40 agonist ivuxolimab in advanced cancers. General observations from the study: Researchers report that CD8+ T cells had, on average, more expanded clones than CD4+. Normalized T-cell clonal expansion was also low in a subset of nonresponders.

Assay: immunoSEQ multiplex PCR; the TCRdb copy retains only in-frame clones and omits some. The sample has more than 65,000 clones; roughly 84% are singletons. The V and J ends lost 3 bases and 3 bases respectively, with 11 bases between them. CDR3 size: 15 residues. Germline values: CDR1 SNHLY, CDR2 FYNNEI. Material: CD4+ or CD8+ T cells sorted from blood, obtained in a trial of the OX40 agonist ivuxolimab. The genes are TRBV2 and TRBJ1-4, with TRBD1 as a possible D gene (5 bases). The clonotype comes from an adult with an advanced solid tumor such as melanoma, head and neck, liver or kidney cancer. CDR3 in DNA: TGTGCCAGCAGTGAGGGCGGGGCCCCTAATGAAAAACTGTTTTTT. Encoded protein: CASSEGGAPNEKLFF.